Each of the 10 T cell receptor beta chains below was sequenced from the same sample in a study of regulatory T cells in long-lasting Graves disease. Arm-PCR of CDR3 regions with iRepertoire HTBI primers generated TCR beta libraries. TCRdb analysed the multiplex PCR reads with MiXCR anew, one entry per CDR3 protein. The sample includes about 470,000 distinct CDR3 sequences, around 20% of them seen just once. The sample's time point: persistent/refractory GD, antithyroid drugs over 5 years with positive TRAb. Isolated PBMC RNA provided the starting material for the TCR library. Sample: peripheral blood mononuclear cells (PBMCs), taken when the disease was refractory, from a patient treated with antithyroid drugs. These receptors originate from a female donor with Graves disease.

The V and J genes are TRBV6-5 and TRBJ1-2; D not resolved. Germline V gene data show CDR1 as MNHEY and CDR2 as SVGAGI. Trimming took off 4 bases at V and 8 bases at J, with 11 bases between the two ends. The CDR3 has 12 amino acids. The CDR3 spells CASSLDLGGYTF. The CDR3 nucleotides are TGTGCCAGCAGTTTAGATTTAGGGGGCTACACCTTC.

This clonotype was recorded many times. The chain joins TRBV6-1 to TRBJ2-5, with D possibly being TRBD2 (6 bases). The ends were cut back, 6 bases at V and 1 base at J, with 15 bases in the middle. The CDR3 has 15 residues. Germline V gene lookup returns CDR1 MNHNS and CDR2 SASEGT. In nucleotides, the CDR3 is TGTGCCAGCAGATCCCATGGGGGGACCCAAGAGACCCAGTACTTC. Amino acid sequence: CASRSHGGTQETQYF.

This clonotype showed up just once. The rearrangement uses TRBV28 and TRBJ2-7; 14 nucleotides align to TRBD2. The CDR3 loop spans 17 amino acids. V was pared by 6 bases and J by 1 base, with 8 bases of the junction left unmatched. The V gene's germline CDR1 is MDHEN and CDR2 SYDVKM. CDR3 protein: CASSLRLAGGASYEQYF. The DNA of the CDR3 is TGTGCCAGCAGCCTTCGACTAGCGGGAGGGGCGTCCTACGAGCAGTACTTC.

There are a few counts of this clonotype. This chain connects TRBV5-1 to TRBJ2-7; perhaps D is TRBD1 or TRBD2 (5 bases each). The CDR3 extends over 15 amino acids. Trimming removed 1 base at V and 5 bases at J, with 16 bases between. Germline CDR1 is SGHRS and CDR2 is YFSETQ. CDR3 sequence (DNA): TGCGCCAGCAGCTTGATGAGGGGCAGGTTCAACGAGCAGTACTTC. It codes for CASSLMRGRFNEQYF.

There are many counts of this clonotype. The chain couples TRBV19 to TRBJ1-2; perhaps TRBD1 as D (6 bases). The CDR3 is 15 residues long. CDR1 is LNHDA and CDR2 is SQIVND in the germline V gene (reference sequence). Trimming cost V 5 bases and J 2 bases, with 15 bases left between them. The CDR3 DNA follows: TGTGCCAGTAGTCTCACACCGGGACAAAACTATGGCTACACCTTC. It codes for CASSLTPGQNYGYTF.

This clonotype was detected only a few times. The chain combines TRBV10-2 with TRBJ1-2; D is uncertain. The CDR3 sequence is 15 residues long. V dropped 3 bases and J dropped 3 bases, with 14 bases sitting between them. CDR1 is WSHSY and CDR2 is SAAADI in the germline V gene. DNA of the CDR3: TGCGCCAGCAGTGATTCGGTGAATTCAGACTATGGCTACACCTTC. Translating it yields CASSDSVNSDYGYTF.

Comment on this clonotype: A far larger clone is a single base away, which makes a read error likely. No DNA is shown, since the ends of the CDR3 on it are uncertain; the CDR3 is the one TCRdb lists. The chain is built from TRBV6-2 or TRBV6-3 and TRBJ2-5; TRBD1, as called in the table, went unchecked against the DNA. CDR1 is MNHEY, CDR2 SVGEGT, per germline. The CDR3 contains 17 residues when both ends are counted. CDR3 loop: CASSRWGQGAKQETQCF.

Many counts were recorded for this clonotype. V gene TRBV27 combines with J gene TRBJ1-5; D is undetermined. The V end was cut by 3 bases, the J end by 0 bases, with 6 bases between. The germline V gene has CDR1 MNHEY and CDR2 SMNVEV (reference sequence). The length of the CDR3 is 14 residues. This CDR3 is CASSFDHSNQPQHF. The CDR3 DNA sequence: TGTGCCAGCAGTTTCGACCATAGCAATCAGCCCCAGCATTTT.

The chain joins TRBV9 to TRBJ2-7; TRBD1 is a possible D gene (6 bases). Trimming stripped 4 bases from V and 6 bases from J, with 17 bases between. This CDR3 is 14 amino acids long. Per germline, CDR1 SGDLS and CDR2 YYNGEE. The CDR3 DNA reads as TGTGCCAGCAGCCAATGGGGGACAAGGGGCGAGCAGTACTTC. The encoded protein is CASSQWGTRGEQYF.

The V call is TRBV11-2, the J call TRBJ2-1, with TRBD2 matching 12 bases. The CDR3 contains 15 residues. Germline values: CDR1 SGHAT, CDR2 FQNNGV. The ends lost 5 bases at V and 3 bases at J; junction bases unmatched: 2. The CDR3 DNA follows: TGTGCCAGCAGCCCGACTAGCGGGAGCTACAATGAGCAGTTCTTC. The encoded protein is CASSPTSGSYNEQFF.